The clone carrying this TCR beta chain came up many times. Its target is not known. Via MiXCR, TCRdb re-called the 5' RACE reads, giving one row per CDR3 protein. The sample holds about 160,000 distinct CDR3 sequences, about a sixth seen once. This CDR3 comprises 15 residues. Per the germline V gene, CDR1 is DFQATT and CDR2 is SNEGSKA (reference sequence). The germline V and J ends were trimmed by 6 bases and 0 bases, with 17 bases remaining between them. This sample stems from a study of CD8 T cells in ankylosing spondylitis. Overall study findings and caveats: Disease-linked clones were CD8+ and relatively rare in peripheral blood. What appeared characteristic of ankylosing spondylitis blood was a TCR beta motif of seven to nine highly homologous variants. Reported data indicate significant enrichment of disease-linked clones within matched ankylosing spondylitis synovial fluid.

The rearrangement uses TRBV20-1 and TRBJ1-1; no clear D gene. The source of this sequence is a male donor with ankylosing spondylitis or in good health (not recorded which). Material: blood, either unsorted or a sorted T cell fraction (not recorded which). The DNA for the CDR3 is TGCAGTGCAAGGCAGAGCAACTTCATGAACACTGAAGCTTTCTTT. Residues: CSARQSNFMNTEAFF.